The 24 T cell receptor beta chains below all came from one sample that was sequenced in a study of shared clonotypes between healthy human individuals. Data came from immunoSEQ multiplex PCR; TCRdb stores just in-frame clones and leaves some out. The sample lists around 2.5 million clones, more than 85% occurring once. The sample taken for sequencing was naive CD4+ T cells from PBMCs. Described subset: CD45RA+ positively selected. The receptors come from a young man in good health. Some clones in this sample may be carry-over from other donors' samples.

This chain joins TRBV5-1 and TRBJ2-7; 15 nucleotides agree with TRBD2. Losses at the gene ends were 2 bases for V and 6 bases for J; bases not matched to a gene: 3. Per the germline V gene, CDR1 is SGHRS and CDR2 is YFSETQ. This CDR3 has 15 amino acids. In nucleotides, the CDR3 is TGCGCCAGCAGCTTTGGGACTAGCGGGGGGCTCGAGCAGTACTTC. This translates into CASSFGTSGGLEQYF.

This chain links TRBV28 with TRBJ2-2; 7 bases agree with TRBD2. This CDR3 is 15 amino acids long. Trimming removed 1 base from V and 6 bases from J; junction bases left unmatched: 5. Germline V lookup: CDR1 MDHEN, CDR2 SYDVKM. In DNA form, the CDR3 reads TGTGCCAGCAGTTTATTTGGACTAGTCCCCGGGGAGCTGTTTTTT. Its translation is CASSLFGLVPGELFF.

The chain recombines TRBV5-1 with TRBJ2-7; no clear D. The CDR3 spans 14 residues. Germline V gene data show CDR1 as SGHRS and CDR2 as YFSETQ. Deletions cut 4 bases from V and 5 bases from J, with 16 bases between. CDR3 sequence: CASSPVAERNEQYF. CDR3 in DNA: TGCGCCAGCAGCCCCGTGGCCGAGCGAAACGAGCAGTACTTC.

The rearrangement links TRBV28 to TRBJ2-5; 8 bases line up with TRBD2. Germline-derived CDR1 and CDR2 are MDHEN and SYDVKM. The CDR3 sequence is 15 residues long. J lost 0 bases, V lost 6 bases, and 6 bases had no gene match. The CDR3 DNA follows: TGTGCCAGCAGCGGACTAGCCGGGTACCAAGAGACCCAGTACTTC. This translates into CASSGLAGYQETQYF.

In regard to this clone: This specimen includes other DNA sequences encoding the same CDR3. The rearrangement links TRBV19 to TRBJ2-2; 9 positions agree with TRBD1. Germline V gives CDR1 LNHDA, CDR2 SQIVND (reference sequence). V dropped 6 bases and J dropped 4; count of bases not matched to a gene: 3. The CDR3 contains 14 residues. The CDR3 loop is CASRGQGRTGELFF. The CDR3 DNA sequence: TGTGCCAGTAGGGGACAGGGCCGCACCGGGGAGCTGTTTTTT. Complete variable domain (other parts from reference TRBV19 and TRBJ2-2): DGGITQSPKYLFRKEGQNVTLSCEQNLNHDAMYWYRQDPGQGLRLIYYSQIVNDFQKGDIAEGYSVSREKKESFPLTVTSAQKNPTAFYLCASRGQGRTGELFFGEGSRLTVL.

The chain has TRBV19 and TRBJ2-6; D gene unclear. The CDR3 sequence is 15 residues long. CDR1 is LNHDA and CDR2 is SQIVND in the germline V gene (reference sequence). The ends were cut back, 4 bases at V and 0 bases at J, with 7 bases in the middle. CDR3 protein: CASSTLNSGANVLTF. CDR3 DNA sequence: TGTGCCAGTAGTACTTTGAACTCTGGGGCCAACGTCCTGACTTTC.

The chain links TRBV6-5 to TRBJ2-7; the D gene is possibly TRBD2 (6 bases). V was trimmed by 6 bases and J by 1 base, leaving 13 bases between them. The CDR3 has 14 amino acids. Per the germline V gene, CDR1 is MNHEY and CDR2 is SVGAGI. CDR3 amino acids: CASRWDRGSYEQYF. CDR3 DNA: TGTGCCAGCAGGTGGGACCGGGGGTCCTACGAGCAGTACTTC.

This chain connects TRBV28 to TRBJ2-3; TRBD2 matches 7 bases. After removal of 7 bases from V and 2 bases from J, the junction contained 9 bases not matched to a gene. Germline V lookup: CDR1 MDHEN, CDR2 SYDVKM. The CDR3 has 15 residues. The CDR3 DNA sequence: TGTGCCAGCACAAAGCCAGCGGGGACCACAGATACGCAGTATTTT. This translates into CASTKPAGTTDTQYF.

The chain carries TRBV6-5 and TRBJ1-2; D gene unclear. This CDR3 comprises 15 residues. Looked up from germline, CDR1 is MNHEY and CDR2 is SVGAGI. With 0 bases removed from V and 2 bases from J, the gap between germline ends came to 10 bases. CDR3 sequence reads: CASSYSEQANYGYTF. DNA of the CDR3: TGTGCCAGCAGTTACTCGGAGCAGGCCAACTATGGCTACACCTTC.

This sequence joins TRBV2 and TRBJ1-5; no clear D. The V and J ends lost 4 bases and 0 bases respectively, with 10 bases between them. Germline V gene lookup returns CDR1 SNHLY and CDR2 FYNNEI. The CDR3 runs 15 residues. The CDR3 protein is CASSGSRPSNQPQHF. The DNA for the CDR3 is TGTGCCAGCAGTGGGAGCAGACCTAGCAATCAGCCCCAGCATTTT.

V is TRBV6-5 and J is TRBJ2-2, with 8 nucleotides matching TRBD2. V lost 5 bases to trimming and J lost 0 bases; unmatched junction nucleotides: 2. This CDR3 has 15 amino acids. Germline V gives CDR1 MNHEY, CDR2 SVGAGI. The CDR3 region is CASSAGLANTGELFF. CDR3 DNA: TGTGCCAGCAGTGCGGGACTAGCGAACACCGGGGAGCTGTTTTTT.

The V gene is TRBV7-9, the J gene TRBJ2-5; 11 bases fit TRBD1. J was trimmed by 2 bases and V by 3 bases; bases with no gene match: 5. Germline CDR1 is SEHNR and CDR2 is FQNEAQ (reference sequence). CDR3 length: 16 residues. The CDR3 coding sequence is TGTGCCAGCAGCTTGTGGGGGACAGGGGGACAAGAGACCCAGTACTTC. It codes for CASSLWGTGGQETQYF. The variable domain in full, completed from reference TRBV7-9 and TRBJ2-5, reads DTGVSQNPRHKITKRGQNVTFRCDPISEHNRLYWYRQTLGQGPEFLTYFQNEAQLEKSRLLSDRFSAERPKGSFSTLEIQRTEQGDSAMYLCASSLWGTGGQETQYFGPGTRLLVL.

This rearrangement joins TRBV5-1 to TRBJ2-3; D gene uncertain. The V gene's germline CDR1 is SGHRS and CDR2 YFSETQ. The CDR3 runs 15 residues. V was shortened by 3 bases and J by 0 bases, with 11 bases between the two germline ends. CDR3 nucleotide sequence: TGCGCCAGCAGCTCTAGTGAGACTAGCACAGATACGCAGTATTTT. This encodes CASSSSETSTDTQYF.

The V and J genes are TRBV2 and TRBJ2-2; tentative D call: TRBD2 (5 bases). V lost 6 bases, J lost 2 bases, and 7 bases lay in between. CDR3 size: 13 residues. The V gene's germline CDR1 is SNHLY and CDR2 FYNNEI. This CDR3 reads CASRLVNTGELFF. The CDR3 region has the DNA TGTGCCAGCAGACTAGTTAACACCGGGGAGCTGTTTTTT.

The gene calls are TRBV27 and TRBJ2-5; D not resolved. This CDR3 contains 14 residues. The germline V and J ends were trimmed by 4 bases and 2 bases, with 11 bases remaining between them. Germline CDR1 and CDR2: MNHEY and SMNVEV (reference sequence). CDR3 nucleotide sequence: TGTGCCAGCAGTTCCGCTAGAGGTCAAGAGACCCAGTACTTC. It is translated as CASSSARGQETQYF.

This rearrangement joins TRBV7-9 to TRBJ2-3; 9 bases line up with TRBD1. V trimming: 4 bases; J trimming: 2 bases; junction bases outside the gene matches: 7. CDR1 SEHNR and CDR2 FQNEAQ come from the germline V gene (reference sequence). There are 16 residues in the CDR3. The CDR3 reads CASSYKTGGNTDTQYF. The CDR3 bases are TGTGCCAGCAGCTATAAGACAGGGGGGAACACAGATACGCAGTATTTT.

The chain is built from TRBV7-2 and TRBJ2-7; 7 nucleotides match TRBD1. V dropped 8 bases and J dropped 3; count of bases not matched to a gene: 10. This CDR3 spans 14 amino acids. CDR1 SGHTA and CDR2 FQGNSA come from the germline V gene. CDR3 DNA sequence: TGTGCCAGCCAGGCGACAGGGAAGGTCTACGAGCAGTACTTC. This sequence encodes CASQATGKVYEQYF.

The V call is TRBV29-1, the J call TRBJ1-1; D perhaps matches TRBD1 (5 bases). V was pared by 2 bases and J by 1 base, with 8 bases between. Per germline, CDR1 SQVTM and CDR2 ANQGSEA. The CDR3 has 13 residues. CDR3 amino acids: CSVEPQGNTEAFF. In DNA, the CDR3 is TGCAGCGTTGAACCTCAGGGGAACACTGAAGCTTTCTTT.

The chain recombines TRBV7-9 with TRBJ2-7; TRBD1 aligns across 8 bases. Per germline, CDR1 SEHNR and CDR2 FQNEAQ (reference sequence). Trimming took 5 bases from V and 2 from J; bases not matched to a gene: 5. The CDR3 is 14 residues long. The CDR3 reads CASSPTGATYEQYF. CDR3 DNA sequence: TGTGCCAGCAGCCCGACAGGGGCCACCTACGAGCAGTACTTC.

The V and J genes are TRBV5-4 and TRBJ2-3; weak D call: TRBD2 (6 bases). CDR1 and CDR2 (germline): SGHNT, YYREEE (reference sequence). V lost 3 bases and J 1 base, leaving 6 bases between the germline ends. The CDR3 runs to 13 residues. The CDR3 coding sequence is TGTGCCAGCAGCTGGAGGGGCACAGATACGCAGTATTTT. As protein: CASSWRGTDTQYF. Full variable domain (outside the CDR3, taken from reference TRBV5-4 and TRBJ2-3): ETGVTQSPTHLIKTRGQQVTLRCSSQSGHNTVSWYQQALGQGPQFIFQYYREEENGRGNFPPRFSGLQFPNYSSELNVNALELDDSALYLCASSWRGTDTQYFGPGTRLTVL.

The chain links TRBV6-1 to TRBJ2-7, with a weak D call TRBD1 (5 bases). Trimming pared 6 bases from V and 5 bases from J, leaving 11 bases between. There are 12 residues in the CDR3. Germline-derived CDR1 and CDR2 are MNHNS and SASEGT. CDR3 sequence reads: CASSSGRDEQYF. CDR3 nucleotide sequence: TGTGCCAGCAGCTCAGGGCGTGACGAGCAGTACTTC.

This chain joins TRBV5-1 and TRBJ2-5, with D unclear. Germline V gives CDR1 SGHRS, CDR2 YFSETQ. This CDR3 spans 13 amino acids. Trimming removed 0 bases from V and 8 bases from J, with 11 bases in between. The CDR3 DNA reads as TGCGCCAGCAGCTTGGCAGAAAGGGCCACCCAGTACTTC. Amino acid sequence: CASSLAERATQYF.

A few counts support this clone. Here the CDR3 DNA reads TGTGCCAGCAGCCGGGGACAGGGGGCTGAAAAACTGTTTTTT. Residues: CASSRGQGAEKLFF. The chain is built from TRBV7-7 and TRBJ1-4; TRBD1 agrees at 12 bases. CDR1 SSHAT and CDR2 FNYEAQ come from the germline V gene (reference sequence). CDR3 length: 14 residues. Trimming removed 5 bases from V and 7 bases from J; junction bases left unmatched: 2.

The chain is built from TRBV6-1 and TRBJ2-5, with D unresolved. The germline V and J ends were trimmed by 0 bases and 9 bases, with 11 bases remaining between them. Germline CDR1 is MNHNS and CDR2 is SASEGT. The CDR3 runs 13 residues. CDR3 in amino acids: CASSEALRLAQYF. The CDR3 nucleotides read TGTGCCAGCAGTGAAGCGCTCAGGTTGGCCCAGTACTTC.